The 18 T cell receptor beta chains presented below share a single source sample, sequenced in a study of T-cell reconstitution after alpha-beta-depleted transplantation in children. The TCRbeta library was prepared with unique molecular identifiers. TCRdb independently ran MiXCR on the PCR reads; one entry per CDR3 protein. This sample has 90,000 to 100,000 distinct CDR3 sequences; about 25% occur once, and the top ten carry 20% to 25%. The sequencing here drew on PBMCs, taken before TCRalphabeta/CD19-depleted stem cell transplant. These receptor sequences come from a boy between 2 and 15 years old with acute lymphoblastic leukemia, due to receive a stem cell transplant.

This clonotype came up once. The chain uses TRBV5-1 and TRBJ2-7, with D maybe TRBD2 (5 bases). The CDR3 runs 13 residues. Trimming took off 1 base at V and 6 bases at J, with 11 bases between the two ends. CDR1 is SGHRS, CDR2 YFSETQ, per germline. CDR3 residues: CASSLNGVTEQYF. As DNA, the CDR3 is TGCGCCAGCAGCTTGAACGGGGTAACCGAGCAGTACTTC.

The table lists this clonotype with many counts. The rearrangement links TRBV4-3 to TRBJ1-1; D remains unclear. Trimming took 0 bases from V and 0 from J, leaving 8 bases between them. The V gene's germline CDR1 is LGHNA and CDR2 YSLEER. CDR3 size: 15 residues. The CDR3 is CASSQDPGLNTEAFF. DNA of the CDR3: TGCGCCAGCAGCCAAGATCCGGGTCTGAACACTGAAGCTTTCTTT.

This clonotype was recorded a few times. Here the CDR3 reads CASSLIRLAGTISYEQYF. The CDR3 nucleotides read TGTGCCAGCAGCCTTATACGGCTAGCGGGTACCATATCCTACGAGCAGTACTTC. V usage is TRBV7-8 and J usage is TRBJ2-7; 8 nucleotides match TRBD2. The V gene's germline CDR1 is SGHVS and CDR2 FQNEAQ. Trimming cost V 5 bases and J 1 base; bases outside gene matches: 16. The CDR3 consists of 18 residues.

This clonotype has a count of ten or more. This sequence joins TRBV5-1 and TRBJ2-7, with no clear D. CDR3 length: 12 amino acids. The V gene lost 1 base and the J gene lost 0 bases, with 2 bases spanning the gap. Germline V gene lookup returns CDR1 SGHRS and CDR2 YFSETQ. The CDR3 protein is CASSLPSYEQYF. CDR3 nucleotides: TGCGCCAGCAGCTTGCCCTCCTACGAGCAGTACTTC.

The V call is TRBV12-3 or TRBV12-4, the J call TRBJ1-1; D not resolved. This CDR3 has 14 amino acids. V lost 3 bases and J 0 bases, leaving 8 bases between the germline ends. CDR3 bases: TGTGCCAGCAGTTTTTTGGGGTTGAACACTGAAGCTTTCTTT. It is translated as CASSFLGLNTEAFF.

Details on this clonotype: A much larger clonotype is one base distant, so this may be a read error. The J gene is TRBJ1-5, the V gene TRBV5-5; D remains ambiguous. The germline V gene has CDR1 SGHKS and CDR2 YYEKEE (reference sequence). V was clipped by 0 bases and J by 7 bases, with 14 bases between them. The CDR3 is 15 amino acids. Written as DNA, the CDR3 is TGTGCCAGCAGCTTGGAGGGCCAACAATGCCAGCCCCAGCATTTT. Encoded protein: CASSLEGQQCQPQHF. The entire variable domain, with the rest obtained from reference TRBV5-5 and TRBJ1-5, is as follows: DAGVTQSPTHLIKTRGQQVTLRCSPISGHKSVSWYQQVLGQGPQFIFQYYEKEERGRGNFPDRFSARQFPNYSSELNVNALLLGDSALYLCASSLEGQQCQPQHFGDGTRLSIL.

The chain joins TRBV20-1 to TRBJ2-7, with 10 bases that match TRBD1. Germline CDR1 is DFQATT and CDR2 is SNEGSKA (reference sequence). CDR3 length: 14 residues. V trimming: 0 bases; J trimming: 3 bases; junction bases outside the gene matches: 2. The CDR3 sequence: CSARDRTGGYEQYF. CDR3 coding DNA: TGCAGTGCTAGAGACCGGACAGGGGGCTACGAGCAGTACTTC.

This chain joins TRBV3-1 and TRBJ2-7; no definite D call. The V gene lost 0 bases and the J gene lost 2 bases, with 11 bases spanning the gap. The CDR3 runs 15 residues. Germline V gene data show CDR1 as LGHDT and CDR2 as YNNKEL (reference sequence). The DNA of the CDR3 is TGTGCCAGCAGCCAAGATTTCTCCGATCCCTACGAGCAGTACTTC. Residues: CASSQDFSDPYEQYF.

This clonotype was found a few times. The V gene is TRBV15, the J gene TRBJ1-1; no firm D call. Germline-derived CDR1 and CDR2 are LNHNV and YYDKDF (reference sequence). V lost 0 bases and J 0 bases, leaving 11 bases between the germline ends. This CDR3 comprises 16 residues. CDR3 DNA: TGTGCCACCAGCAGAGATCTCGCAGACATGAACACTGAAGCTTTCTTT. Protein: CATSRDLADMNTEAFF.

This clonotype was seen more than once but under ten times. The V gene is TRBV20-1, the J gene TRBJ2-5; D unclear. Trimming removed 3 bases at V and 4 bases at J, with 12 bases between. The CDR3 runs to 13 residues. Germline V gives CDR1 DFQATT, CDR2 SNEGSKA (reference sequence). This CDR3 is CSASRTPRETQYF. In nucleotides, the CDR3 is TGCAGTGCTAGTCGGACCCCGAGAGAGACCCAGTACTTC.

The chain couples TRBV7-9 to TRBJ2-1; D could derive from TRBD1 or TRBD2 (5 bases each). This CDR3 spans 13 amino acids. Germline lookup yields CDR1 SEHNR and CDR2 FQNEAQ (reference sequence). The V gene lost 5 bases and the J gene lost 10 bases, with 15 bases spanning the gap. The CDR3 loop is CASSLGGDWEQFF. CDR3 nucleotide sequence: TGTGCCAGCAGCCTTGGGGGAGACTGGGAGCAGTTCTTC. Variable domain in full (rest from reference TRBV7-9 and TRBJ2-1): DTGVSQNPRHKITKRGQNVTFRCDPISEHNRLYWYRQTLGQGPEFLTYFQNEAQLEKSRLLSDRFSAERPKGSFSTLEIQRTEQGDSAMYLCASSLGGDWEQFFGPGTRLTVL.

This chain uses TRBV11-2 with TRBJ2-5; D is perhaps TRBD1 (5 bases). The V end lost 5 bases, the J end lost 5 bases, and 24 bases lay between the germline ends. The CDR3 runs to 17 residues. CDR1 is SGHAT and CDR2 is FQNNGV in the germline V gene. In nucleotides, the CDR3 is TGTGCCAGCAGCCTCCAGGGATGGCAGGGATTAGGGGAGACCCAGTACTTC. It translates to CASSLQGWQGLGETQYF.

This clonotype was seen a few times. V usage is TRBV4-1 and J usage is TRBJ2-1; tentative D call: TRBD2 (5 bases). Germline loops: CDR1 MGHRA, CDR2 YSYEKL. This CDR3 is 17 amino acids long. Trimming left V 1 base short and J 0 bases short, with 13 bases between. The CDR3, as DNA: TGCGCCAGCAGCCAAGCTTTAGGAGGACTCTCCTACAATGAGCAGTTCTTC. Protein: CASSQALGGLSYNEQFF.

A remark on this clonotype: A much larger clone sits a single nucleotide away, making a read error possible. The rearrangement uses TRBV5-1 and TRBJ1-1, with D tentatively TRBD1 (6 bases). CDR1 SGHRS and CDR2 YFSETQ come from the germline V gene. This CDR3 region has 13 residues. CDR3 residues: CASSSMGDTGAFF. The CDR3 DNA follows: TGCGCCAGCAGCTCCATGGGGGACACTGGAGCTTTCTTT.

V gene TRBV7-2 combines with J gene TRBJ1-1, with D possibly being TRBD1 (5 bases). With 5 bases removed from V and 0 bases from J, the gap between germline ends came to 19 bases. The length of the CDR3 is 17 residues. Germline V gene data show CDR1 as SGHTA and CDR2 as FQGNSA. The CDR3 spells CASSPGHRQSMNTEAFF. CDR3 in DNA: TGTGCCAGCAGCCCTGGTCACAGGCAGTCCATGAACACTGAAGCTTTCTTT. The full variable domain, its missing parts supplied by reference TRBV7-2 and TRBJ1-1, is GAGVSQSPSNKVTEKGKDVELRCDPISGHTALYWYRQSLGQGLEFLIYFQGNSAPDKSGLPSDRFSAERTGGSVSTLTIQRTQQEDSAVYLCASSPGHRQSMNTEAFFGQGTRLTVV.

This clonotype turned up a few times. This chain joins TRBV28 and TRBJ2-1, with 10 nucleotides matching TRBD1. Trimming took 3 bases from V and 8 from J; bases not matched to a gene: 4. Germline CDR1 and CDR2: MDHEN and SYDVKM. This CDR3 has 14 residues. CDR3 sequence reads: CASSLRTGGDEQFF. CDR3 nucleotides: TGTGCCAGCAGTTTGCGGACAGGGGGTGATGAGCAGTTCTTC.

This clonotype was recorded a few times. The V gene is TRBV28, the J gene TRBJ2-7; 7 bases align to TRBD2. CDR3 size: 13 residues. V shed 5 bases, J shed 6 bases, and the junction held 7 bases outside the gene matches. Per germline, CDR1 MDHEN and CDR2 SYDVKM. The CDR3: CASSPILAGEQYF. The CDR3 bases are TGTGCCAGCAGTCCAATTTTAGCGGGCGAGCAGTACTTC. The variable domain in full, completed from reference TRBV28 and TRBJ2-7, reads DVKVTQSSRYLVKRTGEKVFLECVQDMDHENMFWYRQDPGLGLRLIYFSYDVKMKEKGDIPEGYSVSREKKERFSLILESASTNQTSMYLCASSPILAGEQYFGPGTRLTVT.

The count of this clonotype is one. CDR3 nucleotides: TGCGCCAGCAGCTTATTGCCGGGGGTCCCCTACAATGAGCAGTTCTTC. It codes for CASSLLPGVPYNEQFF. The V gene is TRBV5-1, the J gene TRBJ2-1; D possibly corresponds to TRBD2 (6 bases). V was shortened by 2 bases and J by 2 bases, with 14 bases between the two germline ends. Germline CDR1 is SGHRS and CDR2 is YFSETQ. The CDR3 sequence is 16 residues long.